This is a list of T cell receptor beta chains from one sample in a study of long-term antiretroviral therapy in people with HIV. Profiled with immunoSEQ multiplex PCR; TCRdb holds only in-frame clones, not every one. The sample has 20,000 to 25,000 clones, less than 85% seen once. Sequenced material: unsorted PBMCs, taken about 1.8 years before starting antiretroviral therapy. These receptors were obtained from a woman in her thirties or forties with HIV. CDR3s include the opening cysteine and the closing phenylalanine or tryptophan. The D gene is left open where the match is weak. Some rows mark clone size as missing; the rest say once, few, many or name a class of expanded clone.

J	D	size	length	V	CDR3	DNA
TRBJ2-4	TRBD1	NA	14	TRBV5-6	CASSRQGARYIQYF	TGTGCCAGCAGCCGACAGGGGGCAAGGTACATTCAGTACTTC
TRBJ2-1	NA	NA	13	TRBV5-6	CASSLDPSVEQFF	TGTGCCAGCAGCTTGGATCCCTCGGTCGAGCAGTTCTTC
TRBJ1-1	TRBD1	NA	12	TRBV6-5	CASSPGGLTAFF	TGTGCCAGCAGCCCAGGGGGGCTAACAGCTTTCTTT
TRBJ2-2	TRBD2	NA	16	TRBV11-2	CASSLRAGGNTGELFF	TGTGCCAGCAGCCTACGGGCGGGAGGGAACACCGGGGAGCTGTTTTTT
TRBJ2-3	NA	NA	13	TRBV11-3	CASSLVQGDTQYF	TGTGCCAGCAGCTTAGTCCAAGGAGATACGCAGTATTTT
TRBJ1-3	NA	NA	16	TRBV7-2	CASSLEPARSGNTIYF	TGTGCCAGCAGCTTAGAGCCGGCCCGCTCTGGAAACACCATATATTTT
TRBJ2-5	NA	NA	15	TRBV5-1	CASSPKQRGLETQYF	TGCGCCAGCAGTCCAAAACAACGGGGACTAGAGACCCAGTACTTC
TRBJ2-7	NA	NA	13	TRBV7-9	CASSLQGSGEQYF	TGTGCCAGCAGCTTACAAGGCAGCGGCGAGCAGTACTTC
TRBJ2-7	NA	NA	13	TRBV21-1	CASPGASSYEQYF	TGTGCCAGCCCGGGGGCCAGCTCCTACGAGCAGTACTTC
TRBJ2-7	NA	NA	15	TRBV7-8	CASSLGADSSYEQYF	TGTGCCAGCAGCCTTGGGGCTGATTCCTCCTACGAGCAGTACTTC
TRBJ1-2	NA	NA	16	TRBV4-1	CASSDPGLPAGYGYTF	TGCGCCAGCAGCGACCCGGGGCTCCCGGCGGGCTATGGCTACACCTTC
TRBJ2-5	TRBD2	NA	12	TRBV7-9	CASGGGQETQYF	TGTGCCAGCGGCGGGGGCCAAGAGACCCAGTACTTC
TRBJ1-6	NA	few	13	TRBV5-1	CASSFTGNPPLHF	TGCGCCAGCAGCTTCACAGGTAATCCACCCCTCCACTTT
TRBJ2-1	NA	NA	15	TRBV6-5	CASSLDRSSYNEQFF	TGTGCCAGCAGTCTTGACAGGAGCTCCTACAATGAGCAGTTCTTC
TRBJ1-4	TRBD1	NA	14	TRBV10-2	CASSDRTGDEKLFF	TGCGCCAGCAGTGACCGGACAGGGGATGAAAAACTGTTTTTT
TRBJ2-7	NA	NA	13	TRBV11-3	CASSARTTHEQYF	TGTGCCAGCAGCGCCAGGACCACCCACGAGCAGTACTTC
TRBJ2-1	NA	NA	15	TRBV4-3	CASSQDLSPTNEQFF	TGCGCCAGCAGCCAAGATCTAAGCCCCACCAATGAGCAGTTCTTC
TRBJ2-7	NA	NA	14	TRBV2	CASSWDTYLYEQYF	TGTGCCAGCAGTTGGGACACCTATCTCTACGAGCAGTACTTC
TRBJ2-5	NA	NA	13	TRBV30	CAWSQGLQETQYF	TGTGCCTGGAGCCAGGGACTCCAAGAGACCCAGTACTTC
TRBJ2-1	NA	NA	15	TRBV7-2	CASSAGQAEYNEQFF	TGTGCCAGCAGCGCGGGGCAGGCGGAATACAATGAGCAGTTCTTC
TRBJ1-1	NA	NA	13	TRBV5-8	CASSFDQYTEAFF	TGTGCCAGCAGCTTTGATCAGTACACTGAAGCTTTCTTT
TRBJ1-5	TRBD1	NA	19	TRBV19	CASSHTPGQGVVGLQPQHF	TGTGCCAGTAGTCACACACCGGGACAGGGGGTAGTAGGGCTTCAGCCCCAGCATTTT
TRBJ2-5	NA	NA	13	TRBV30	CAWRRQAGETQYF	TGTGCCTGGAGAAGACAGGCCGGGGAGACCCAGTACTTC
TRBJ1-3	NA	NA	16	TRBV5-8	CASSWARAYSGNTIYF	TGTGCCAGCAGCTGGGCCAGGGCCTACTCTGGAAACACCATATATTTT
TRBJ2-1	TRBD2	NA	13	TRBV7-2	CASSKTSSNEQFF	TGTGCCAGCAGCAAGACTAGCTCCAATGAGCAGTTCTTC
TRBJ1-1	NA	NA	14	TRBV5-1	CASSTTGPNTEAFF	TGCGCCAGCAGCACGACAGGCCCCAACACTGAAGCTTTCTTT
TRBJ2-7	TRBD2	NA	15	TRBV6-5	CASSRTSGLSYEQYF	TGTGCCAGCAGCCGTACTAGCGGGCTATCCTACGAGCAGTACTTC
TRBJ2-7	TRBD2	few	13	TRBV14	CASSLAGASEQYF	TGTGCCAGCAGCCTAGCGGGGGCTAGCGAGCAGTACTTC
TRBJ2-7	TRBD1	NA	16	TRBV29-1	CSVQGVTGGHSYEQYF	TGCAGCGTTCAAGGGGTAACAGGGGGCCACTCCTACGAGCAGTACTTC
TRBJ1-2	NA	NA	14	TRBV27	CASTKGEGSYGYTF	TGTGCCAGCACCAAGGGAGAAGGGTCCTATGGCTACACCTTC
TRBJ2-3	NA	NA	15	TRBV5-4	CASSLGGLGQDTQYF	TGTGCCAGCAGCCTGGGGGGTTTGGGCCAAGATACGCAGTATTTT
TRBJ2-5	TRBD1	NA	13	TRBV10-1	CASNGQAQETQYF	TGCGCCAGCAACGGACAGGCCCAAGAGACCCAGTACTTC
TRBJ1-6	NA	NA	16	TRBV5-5	CASSLYSDSENSPLHF	TGTGCCAGCAGCTTGTACAGTGACTCGGAGAATTCACCCCTCCACTTT
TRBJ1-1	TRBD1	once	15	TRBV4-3	CASSQDTGGGTEAFF	TGCGCCAGCAGCCAAGATACAGGGGGAGGCACTGAAGCTTTCTTT
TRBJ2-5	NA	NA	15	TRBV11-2	CASSKEWVLGETQYF	TGTGCCAGCAGCAAGGAGTGGGTCCTGGGGGAGACCCAGTACTTC
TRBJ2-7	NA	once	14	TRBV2	CASSETGAYYEQYF	TGTGCCAGCAGTGAGACCGGGGCCTACTACGAGCAGTACTTC
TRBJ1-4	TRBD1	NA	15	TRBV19	CASSRRDRGNEKLFF	TGTGCCAGTAGTAGAAGGGACAGGGGGAATGAAAAACTGTTTTTT
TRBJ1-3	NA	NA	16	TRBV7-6	CASSFEGIYSGNTIYF	TGTGCCAGCAGCTTTGAGGGGATCTACTCTGGAAACACCATATATTTT
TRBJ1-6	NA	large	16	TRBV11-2	CASSLLLRVFNSPLHF	TGTGCCAGCAGCTTATTATTGCGGGTTTTTAATTCACCCCTCCACTTT
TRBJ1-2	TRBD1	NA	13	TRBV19	CASSIGQGIGYTF	TGTGCCAGTAGTATAGGACAGGGGATCGGCTACACCTTC
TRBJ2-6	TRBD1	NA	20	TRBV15	CATSRARIGTVSSGANVLTF	TGTGCCACCAGCAGGGCAAGGATCGGGACAGTTAGCTCTGGGGCCAACGTCCTGACTTTC
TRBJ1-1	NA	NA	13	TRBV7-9	CASSAAGNTEAFF	TGTGCCAGCAGCGCCGCGGGGAACACTGAAGCTTTCTTT
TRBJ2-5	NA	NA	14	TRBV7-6	CASSLGPNGETQYF	TGTGCCAGCAGCTTAGGTCCGAACGGGGAGACCCAGTACTTC
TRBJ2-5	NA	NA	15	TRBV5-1	CASSLENGGPETQYF	TGCGCCAGCAGCTTGGAAAATGGGGGTCCGGAGACCCAGTACTTC
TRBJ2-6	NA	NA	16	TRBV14	CASSSYRGAGANVLTF	TGTGCCAGCAGCTCCTATAGGGGGGCTGGGGCCAACGTCCTGACTTTC
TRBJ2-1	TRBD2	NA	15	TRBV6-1	CASSGTSGRKNEQFF	TGTGCCAGCAGTGGAACTAGCGGGAGGAAGAATGAGCAGTTCTTC